This T cell receptor beta chain derives from a study of blood T cell repertoires in COVID-19. Sequenced by immunoSEQ multiplex PCR; TCRdb stores in-frame clones only, minus some. The sample yields around 190,000 clones, over 75% seen once. Clinical history reported by participants formed the basis on which cohorts were assigned. The CDR3 consists of 13 residues. Germline V lookup: CDR1 MNHEY, CDR2 SMNVEV (reference sequence). Germline trimming cut 5 bases from V and 7 bases from J; bases unmatched to any gene: 3. The chain uses TRBV27 and TRBJ2-5; 11 nucleotides match TRBD2. Sequences were obtained from PBMCs or T cells enriched from blood (not recorded which). The receptor comes from a woman younger than 30 who had recovered from COVID-19. The CDR3 region is CASSLAGGPTQYF. DNA of the CDR3: TGTGCCAGCAGTCTAGCGGGAGGACCGACCCAGTACTTC.